This T cell receptor (beta chain) was recovered during a study of CD8 T cell repertoires and HIV-1 epitope variants. Study as a whole: Separate wells received one of Twenty-five Gag or Nef variant peptides. Epitopes were three Gag families plus Nef HW9 and YT9. The baseline condition was 1M T cells left uncultured.

Trimming cost V 5 bases and J 0 bases, with 11 bases left between them. This CDR3 spans 15 amino acids. Germline assignment: CDR1 SGHTA and CDR2 FQGNSA. The study's findings and limits: This assay reports beta chains of antigen-expanded cells, not T cell function.

The protocol was immunoSEQ multiplex PCR, while the TCRdb copy is restricted to in-frame clones and leaves out a portion. This table has 3,000 or so clones, around 73% appearing once. With respect to this clone: What it binds is not known.

The receptor was isolated from a male donor with HIV. What was sequenced was cultured CD8+ T cells derived from PBMCs. The chain couples TRBV7-2 to TRBJ2-1; D ambiguous. The CDR3 sequence: CASSITPDSYNEQFF. In DNA, the CDR3 is TGTGCCAGCAGCATAACACCGGACTCCTACAATGAGCAGTTCTTC.